Following are 26 T cell receptor beta chains from one sample sequenced in a study of T-cell reconstitution after alpha-beta-depleted transplantation in children. Unique molecular identifiers were incorporated during preparation of the TCRbeta library. One entry per CDR3 protein, called by TCRdb with MiXCR from the PCR reads. The sample lists around 190,000 distinct CDR3 sequences, approximately 6.3% occurring once. Sequences were derived from PBMCs, sampled before TCRalphabeta/CD19-depleted stem cell transplant. The receptors come from a boy aged 2-15 years with acute lymphoblastic leukemia, due to receive a stem cell transplant.

There are many counts of this clonotype. The rearrangement uses TRBV29-1 and TRBJ1-1; D might be TRBD1 (5 bases). The CDR3 extends over 14 amino acids. Germline V gene data show CDR1 as SQVTM and CDR2 as ANQGSEA. The CDR3 spells CSFTFGHLNTEAFF. CDR3 bases: TGCAGTTTCACGTTCGGACACCTGAACACTGAAGCTTTCTTT.

This clonotype was found many times. V and J are TRBV29-1 and TRBJ2-1, with 10 nucleotides matching TRBD1. The V and J ends lost 0 bases and 3 bases, in that order; junction bases with no gene match: 5. Germline loops: CDR1 SQVTM, CDR2 ANQGSEA. The CDR3 has 16 residues. CDR3 sequence reads: CSVEDPRTGGYNEQFF. The DNA of the CDR3 is TGCAGCGTTGAAGATCCCAGGACAGGGGGCTACAATGAGCAGTTCTTC.

The J gene is TRBJ2-4, the V gene TRBV20-1; 8 nucleotides agree with TRBD2. The germline gives CDR1 DFQATT, CDR2 SNEGSKA (reference sequence). This CDR3 comprises 15 residues. With V trimmed by 0 bases and J by 8 bases, 9 bases remained unmatched. The CDR3 DNA reads as TGCAGTGCTAGAGAGGGACTAGTCGGTCGCGACATTCAGTACTTC. Translation gives CSAREGLVGRDIQYF.

This clonotype was seen repeatedly, ten times or more. J is TRBJ2-7 and V is TRBV12-3 or TRBV12-4, with no clear D. This CDR3 is 12 amino acids long. Trimming shortened V by 2 bases and J by 4 bases, and 6 bases separated the two germline ends. The CDR3 sequence is CASSLIEYEQYF. The CDR3 DNA follows: TGTGCCAGCAGTTTAATTGAGTACGAGCAGTACTTC.

This clonotype was recorded at least ten times. The V and J genes are TRBV20-1 and TRBJ2-3; D is undetermined. The CDR3 has 14 residues. Germline V CDR1 and CDR2: DFQATT, SNEGSKA (reference sequence). V shed 3 bases and J shed 4 bases, with 14 bases lying between them. The CDR3 region is CSASALLGPDTQYF. CDR3 DNA: TGCAGTGCTAGTGCTTTGCTCGGACCAGATACGCAGTATTTT.

The rearrangement uses TRBV5-1 and TRBJ2-1, with D possibly being TRBD1 (5 bases). Germline CDR1 reads SGHRS; CDR2 reads YFSETQ. The CDR3 runs 12 residues. V was cut by 4 bases and J by 6 bases, with 8 bases left in between. The CDR3 DNA sequence: TGCGCCAGCAGCGCTGACAGCAATGAGCAGTTCTTC. This translates into CASSADSNEQFF. Full variable domain (rest looked up from reference TRBV5-1 and TRBJ2-1): KAGVTQTPRYLIKTRGQQVTLSCSPISGHRSVSWYQQTPGQGLQFLFEYFSETQRNKGNFPGRFSGRQFSNSRSEMNVSTLELGDSALYLCASSADSNEQFFGPGTRLTVL.

This clonotype has at least ten counts. This chain links TRBV4-2 with TRBJ2-7; 8 bases are shared with TRBD1. J was trimmed by 1 base and V by 0 bases; bases with no gene match: 5. There are 16 residues in the CDR3. CDR1 LGHNA and CDR2 YNFKEQ come from the germline V gene. Here the CDR3 reads CASSQEKTGGSYEQYF. In DNA, the CDR3 is TGTGCCAGCAGCCAAGAGAAAACAGGGGGGTCCTACGAGCAGTACTTC.

The sample holds many counts of this clonotype. This chain uses TRBV6-5 with TRBJ2-5, with D uncertain. The CDR3 is 17 residues long. Germline V gene data show CDR1 as MNHEY and CDR2 as SVGAGI. V was pared by 2 bases and J by 0 bases, with 16 bases between. As DNA, the CDR3 is TGTGCCAGCAGTTACCTCCGCCCCGCCGGCAACCAAGAGACCCAGTACTTC. Amino acids: CASSYLRPAGNQETQYF.

This clonotype occurred many times. V gene TRBV5-6 combines with J gene TRBJ2-1; D might be TRBD1 or TRBD2, each matching 6 bases. Trimming took 3 bases from V and 6 from J, leaving 13 bases between them. The CDR3 loop spans 14 amino acids. Germline CDR1 and CDR2: SGHDT and YYEEEE. As DNA, the CDR3 is TGTGCCAGCAGCTCCCGGGGGCTCCCCAATGAGCAGTTCTTC. The encoded protein is CASSSRGLPNEQFF.

The table lists this clonotype with many counts. The genes are TRBV15 and TRBJ2-1, with 8 bases matching TRBD1. Germline V lookup: CDR1 LNHNV, CDR2 YYDKDF (reference sequence). J lost 3 bases, V lost 3 bases, and 1 base had no gene match. This CDR3 has 14 residues. This chain's CDR3 is CATSRDRDYNEQFF. As DNA, the CDR3 is TGTGCCACCAGCAGGGACAGGGACTACAATGAGCAGTTCTTC.

The table lists this clonotype with many counts. This chain joins TRBV2 and TRBJ2-3, with a weak D call TRBD2 (5 bases). The CDR3 sequence is 14 residues long. Per germline, CDR1 SNHLY and CDR2 FYNNEI. V was pared by 7 bases and J by 4 bases, with 15 bases between. The CDR3 region is CASTKAGKADTQYF. The CDR3 region has the DNA TGTGCCAGCACAAAGGCGGGCAAGGCAGATACGCAGTATTTT.

This clonotype was detected many times. The V gene is TRBV6-1, the J gene TRBJ1-1; D gene uncertain. This CDR3 is 14 amino acids long. Germline CDR1 and CDR2: MNHNS and SASEGT. The germline V and J ends were trimmed by 7 bases and 4 bases, with 16 bases remaining between them. Here the CDR3 DNA reads TGTGCCAGCATCCGGCCGGGCTGGAGCACTGAAGCTTTCTTT. Its translation: CASIRPGWSTEAFF.

The chain has TRBV30 and TRBJ2-3; 7 nucleotides agree with TRBD2. CDR1 GTSNPN and CDR2 SVGIG come from the germline V gene (reference sequence). V was pared by 0 bases and J by 6 bases, with 0 bases of the junction left unmatched. The CDR3 extends over 12 amino acids. In DNA, the CDR3 is TGTGCCTGGAGTGTACTAGCGGATACGCAGTATTTT. It is translated as CAWSVLADTQYF.

This clonotype was recorded many times. The chain has TRBV7-9 and TRBJ2-7; 7 nucleotides match TRBD1. This CDR3 region has 14 residues. Looked up from germline, CDR1 is SEHNR and CDR2 is FQNEAQ (reference sequence). J gave up 5 bases and V 1 base, and 5 bases lay outside the gene matches. The CDR3 protein is CASSLVGGVDEQYF. DNA of the CDR3: TGTGCCAGCAGCTTAGTAGGGGGCGTCGACGAGCAGTACTTC. The whole variable domain, remainder taken from reference TRBV7-9 and TRBJ2-7, is DTGVSQNPRHKITKRGQNVTFRCDPISEHNRLYWYRQTLGQGPEFLTYFQNEAQLEKSRLLSDRFSAERPKGSFSTLEIQRTEQGDSAMYLCASSLVGGVDEQYFGPGTRLTVT.

This clonotype was picked up many times. The rearrangement joins TRBV7-2 to TRBJ2-4; D call uncertain. V was trimmed by 5 bases and J by 5 bases, leaving 19 bases between them. CDR3 length equals 16 residues. Per germline, CDR1 SGHTA and CDR2 FQGNSA. CDR3 amino acids: CASSHSVGYGQNIQYF. CDR3 nucleotide sequence: TGTGCCAGCAGCCACAGCGTAGGGTACGGTCAAAACATTCAGTACTTC.

This clonotype was detected many times. V usage is TRBV10-3 and J usage is TRBJ2-2; 12 positions agree with TRBD1. Per germline, CDR1 ENHRY and CDR2 SYGVKD. Trimming removed 6 bases from V and 8 bases from J; junction bases left unmatched: 7. This CDR3 region has 15 residues. In DNA form, the CDR3 reads TGTGCCATCAGAACCGGGACAGGGGGCTCTGGGGAGCTGTTTTTT. Protein product: CAIRTGTGGSGELFF.

The table lists this clonotype with many counts. The chain carries TRBV12-3 or TRBV12-4 and TRBJ1-1, with 9 bases that match TRBD1. The V and J ends lost 3 bases and 4 bases, in that order; junction bases with no gene match: 6. This CDR3 comprises 15 residues. CDR3 coding DNA: TGTGCCAGCAGTTTCGGGGGGGACAGGGTCACTGAAGCTTTCTTT. Translation: CASSFGGDRVTEAFF.

This clonotype was observed many times. This chain connects TRBV28 to TRBJ2-5; the match to TRBD1 covers 8 bases. With V trimmed by 5 bases and J by 5 bases, 7 bases remained unmatched. This CDR3 contains 14 residues. The germline V gene has CDR1 MDHEN and CDR2 SYDVKM. CDR3 loop: CASSRRTGMETQYF. DNA for the CDR3: TGTGCCAGCAGTCGCCGGACAGGGATGGAGACCCAGTACTTC.

This clonotype was picked up many times. The chain uses TRBV7-2 and TRBJ2-3; no firm D call. The CDR3 spans 14 residues. V was shortened by 3 bases and J by 2 bases, with 9 bases between the two germline ends. Germline V gene data show CDR1 as SGHTA and CDR2 as FQGNSA. In DNA form, the CDR3 reads TGTGCCAGCAGCTTTGGCAGGATCACAGATACGCAGTATTTT. It codes for CASSFGRITDTQYF.

The chain carries TRBV11-2 and TRBJ1-2, with D tentatively TRBD1 (6 bases). The CDR3 consists of 15 residues. Germline V lookup: CDR1 SGHAT, CDR2 FQNNGV. V lost 5 bases, J lost 3 bases, and 16 bases lay in between. The CDR3 coding sequence is TGTGCCAGCAGCCCATTCTGGACAGAAGACTATGGCTACACCTTC. It codes for CASSPFWTEDYGYTF.

Concerning this clonotype: One end of the junction fails to match germline, which may point to a read error. This chain connects TRBV4-2 to TRBJ1-3; D uncertain. The CDR3 is 16 residues long. Germline CDR1 LGHNA, CDR2 YNFKEQ. In nucleotides, the CDR3 is TGTGCCATCAGCTCTGAGACCCAAAGCTCTGGAAACACCATATATTTT. Its translation is CAISSETQSSGNTIYF.

This clonotype has a count of ten or more. This chain links TRBV29-1 with TRBJ2-1; D is undetermined. CDR3 length: 11 residues. Germline V gene lookup returns CDR1 SQVTM and CDR2 ANQGSEA. V lost 8 bases to trimming and J lost 3 bases, with 8 bases between them. DNA of the CDR3: TGCAGCAAATCGGTCTACAATGAGCAGTTCTTC. Amino acid sequence: CSKSVYNEQFF.

This clonotype was recorded many times. The chain joins TRBV3-1 to TRBJ2-2; D unclear. CDR3 length: 18 amino acids. V was cut by 4 bases and J by 0 bases, with 18 bases left in between. Germline CDR1 reads LGHDT; CDR2 reads YNNKEL (reference sequence). The CDR3 region is CASSPEYFGSSNTGELFF. The CDR3, as DNA: TGTGCCAGCAGCCCCGAGTATTTCGGATCCTCGAACACCGGGGAGCTGTTTTTT.

This clonotype occurred many times. This rearrangement joins TRBV28 to TRBJ2-7; 7 bases are shared with TRBD1. After removal of 3 bases from V and 0 bases from J, the junction contained 14 bases not matched to a gene. The germline V gene encodes CDR1 MDHEN and CDR2 SYDVKM. This CDR3 contains 18 residues. As DNA, the CDR3 is TGTGCCAGCAGTTTTCAAAACCCAACGGGACAGAGCTCCTACGAGCAGTACTTC. This sequence encodes CASSFQNPTGQSSYEQYF.

The chain has TRBV7-2 and TRBJ2-5; D gene uncertain. The germline V gene encodes CDR1 SGHTA and CDR2 FQGNSA. This CDR3 is built from 14 residues. The V and J ends lost 1 base and 5 bases respectively, with 11 bases between them. For the CDR3, the DNA is TGTGCCAGCAGCTTAGTGTTCTTAGGGGAGACCCAGTACTTC. Translated: CASSLVFLGETQYF.

In its sample, this clonotype was seen many times. The chain has TRBV28 and TRBJ1-1; D is perhaps TRBD1 (6 bases). Trimming removed 3 bases at V and 0 bases at J, with 11 bases between. This CDR3 has 15 amino acids. Looked up from germline, CDR1 is MDHEN and CDR2 is SYDVKM. The DNA of the CDR3 is TGTGCCAGCAGTTTGTTGGGGGGCCTGAACACTGAAGCTTTCTTT. Protein: CASSLLGGLNTEAFF. The full variable domain, with the rest looked up from reference TRBV28 and TRBJ1-1, is DVKVTQSSRYLVKRTGEKVFLECVQDMDHENMFWYRQDPGLGLRLIYFSYDVKMKEKGDIPEGYSVSREKKERFSLILESASTNQTSMYLCASSLLGGLNTEAFFGQGTRLTVV.